The 5 T cell receptor beta chains in this list originate from one sample, sequenced in a study of CD8+ T cells in alopecia areata. Extracted RNA was reverse transcribed into cDNA, the sequencing template. Using immunoSEQ multiplex PCR, the repertoire was profiled, and TCRdb retains in-frame clones only, with some absent. The sample has some 110,000 clones; around 61% are singletons. What was sequenced was CD4+ T cells sorted from blood. The receptors derive from a human donor in good health.

This sequence joins TRBV15 and TRBJ1-2; unclear D gene. The CDR3 has 13 residues. V was trimmed by 2 bases and J by 3 bases, leaving 7 bases between them. From germline, CDR1 is LNHNV and CDR2 YYDKDF (reference sequence). The CDR3 is CATSRTYDYGYTF. CDR3 nucleotide sequence: TGTGCCACCAGCAGAACGTACGACTATGGCTACACCTTC.

This chain joins TRBV4-2 and TRBJ2-7; D call uncertain. V was shortened by 0 bases and J by 2 bases, with 11 bases between the two germline ends. The CDR3 length is 15 residues. The germline CDR1 and CDR2 sequences are LGHNA and YNFKEQ. CDR3 sequence: CASSQDFEAAYEQYF. In DNA, the CDR3 is TGTGCCAGCAGCCAAGATTTCGAGGCCGCCTACGAGCAGTACTTC.

This clone was counted only a few times. V and J are TRBV18 and TRBJ1-2, with D perhaps matching TRBD1 (5 bases). CDR1 is KGHSH, CDR2 LQKENI, per germline. The V gene lost 4 bases and the J gene lost 5 bases, with 17 bases spanning the gap. CDR3 length: 15 residues. The CDR3, as DNA: TGTGCCAGCTCACTATCCGGGACGGCTGTTTATGGCTACACCTTC. This translates into CASSLSGTAVYGYTF.

The CDR3 region is CAWSQGQGQPQHF. CDR3 DNA sequence: TGTGCCTGGAGTCAGGGACAGGGGCAGCCCCAGCATTTT. The chain couples TRBV30 to TRBJ1-5; 10 bases map to TRBD1. Germline CDR1 and CDR2: GTSNPN and SVGIG (reference sequence). The length of the CDR3 is 13 residues. J was trimmed by 7 bases and V by 2 bases; bases with no gene match: 2.

This clone was counted a few times. This chain connects TRBV25-1 to TRBJ1-6, with D unclear. The V and J ends lost 2 bases and 8 bases respectively, with 7 bases between them. This CDR3 has 13 residues. Germline V gives CDR1 MGHDK, CDR2 SYGVNS. The CDR3 bases are TGTGCCAGCAGTGAAAGAGGTGATTCACCCCTCCACTTT. This sequence encodes CASSERGDSPLHF.